This TCR beta chain was profiled in a study of blood T cell repertoires in COVID-19. Per the germline V gene, CDR1 is SGHRS and CDR2 is YFSETQ. With 3 bases clipped from V and 3 bases from J, the junction kept 4 bases outside the gene matches. The CDR3 totals 15 residues. Produced via immunoSEQ multiplex PCR; TCRdb's table is partial and in-frame only. Altogether approximately 74,000 clones are present, approximately 87% being singletons, with the ten largest covering around 1.2%. This clone showed up just a few times. This chain joins TRBV5-1 and TRBJ2-1; 9 bases match TRBD1. Specimen: peripheral blood. This TCR was recovered from a woman in her sixties or seventies with acute or convalescent COVID-19. CDR3 sequence: CASSSGTGNYNEQFF. DNA for the CDR3: TGCGCCAGCAGCTCCGGGACAGGGAACTACAATGAGCAGTTCTTC.